The subject of this entry is one T cell receptor (beta chain). This sample is drawn from a study of blood T cell repertoires in COVID-19. Study information: Sites across the United States, Italy and Spain contributed samples from acute and convalescent COVID-19. The cDNA or gDNA used as material had been derived from T cells, B-cell-depleted T cells, or PBMCs.

V lost 1 base and J 0 bases, leaving 4 bases between the germline ends. The CDR3 covers 13 residues. Germline V CDR1 and CDR2: MDHEN, SYDVKM. Per the original methods: Cell counts per sample came from amplifying reference gene primers. TCRdb keeps only in-frame clones here, not all; method: immunoSEQ multiplex PCR. The V and J calls and clone size come from that table; D and trimming were worked out from the DNA. The sample consists of over 300,000 clones, around 87% of them appearing once. The TCR comes from a man aged 18 to 29 with active or convalescent COVID-19. The specimen sequenced was peripheral blood. J is TRBJ2-7 and V is TRBV28; no clear D gene. The CDR3 nucleotides are TGTGCCAGCAGTTTATTACTCTCCTACGAGCAGTACTTC. Translating it yields CASSLLLSYEQYF.